A selection of T cell receptor beta chains follows, all from one sample in a study of chemoradiotherapy in HPV16-positive cancers. Clones were sequenced by immunoSEQ multiplex PCR, and TCRdb holds only the in-frame ones, with some missing. The table has some 5,600 clones, approximately 80% seen once; the top ten hold over 5.5%. Here the sequenced sample was tumor tissue, taken from a patient who underwent chemoradiotherapy. Source of these receptors: a human donor with HPV-associated anogenital cancer. CDR3s leave out the opening cysteine and the closing phenylalanine or tryptophan. Fields, in order: J gene, V gene, CDR3 protein.

TRBJ1-4 TRBV28 ASSLASLREKLF
TRBJ1-6 TRBV6-5 ASRPGDRTNSPLH
TRBJ1-5 TRBV4-1 ASSQWQDSNQPQH
TRBJ1-2 TRBV7-6 ASSRDQKAGGYT
TRBJ2-3 TRBV10-3 AISASDTDTQY
TRBJ1-1 TRBV4-1 ASSQSGKAF
TRBJ1-6 TRBV28 ASSAHRDSPLH
TRBJ2-5 TRBV7-6 ASSRGLHGTQY
TRBJ2-7 TRBV18 ASSPPLAGWDEQY
TRBJ1-5 TRBV4-1 ASSQETGTPLGPQH
TRBJ2-7 TRBV5-6 ASNWGGYEQY
TRBJ1-5 TRBV6-1 ASSRDRFNQPQH
TRBJ1-4 TRBV9 ASSAGGSSLPKLF
TRBJ2-7 TRBV4-3 ASSQGPGSYEQY
TRBJ2-3 TRBV28 ASSLSRLAGGGDTQY
TRBJ2-2 TRBV18 ASSPQVGTSVGELF
TRBJ1-3 TRBV27 ASSRFQGASNPLSGNTIY
TRBJ2-5 TRBV10-1 ASSQLAGDWYQETQY
TRBJ2-3 TRBV9 ASSVGNTDTQY
TRBJ1-3 TRBV5-1 ASSLAVGSGNTIY
TRBJ1-2 TRBV27 ASSIGQGGGGYT
TRBJ2-2 TRBV6-4 ASSRTSEETGELF
TRBJ1-2 TRBV5-8 ASRPRTGYGYT
TRBJ2-1 TRBV5-1 ASSLAGTSNEQF
TRBJ2-7 TRBV18 ASSPSEEREQY
TRBJ2-5 TRBV7-8 ASSENTAGGETQY
TRBJ1-2 TRBV9 ASSVRQGPYGGGYT
TRBJ2-5 TRBV19 ASSIVGTQETQY
TRBJ2-3 TRBV30 AFFTGLVGRTDTQY
TRBJ1-6 TRBV5-1 ASSLRGGSSYNSPLH
TRBJ1-4 TRBV18 ASSPPGHRANEKLF
TRBJ2-1 TRBV18 ASSPRDSDEQF
TRBJ1-1 TRBV11-2 ASSLEGAGQGRMNTEAF
TRBJ2-7 TRBV6-1 ASREDRGGSYEQY
TRBJ1-1 TRBV7-9 ASSLGGSTEAF
TRBJ1-6 TRBV14 ASSQEGDSPLH
TRBJ1-2 TRBV6-1 ASIIKGQGIYGYT
TRBJ1-2 TRBV2 ASRGLSGYGYT
TRBJ2-5 TRBV2 ASTYQETQY
TRBJ2-1 TRBV4-3 ASSQDRSGSSYNEQF
TRBJ2-7 TRBV5-8 ASSLGFIGGLQY
TRBJ2-7 TRBV2 ASSEGVAYEQY
TRBJ1-4 TRBV4-1 ASSKSQGQGDGKLF
TRBJ1-1 TRBV21-1 ASSPLLHGLNTEAF
TRBJ1-3 TRBV5-6 ASSWGGLVSGNTIY